Described below is a single T cell receptor beta chain sequence and its context. Libraries were prepared by immunoSEQ multiplex PCR; TCRdb keeps only in-frame clonotypes and omits some of them. The profile shows hundreds of thousands of clones, roughly 90% of them singletons. This specimen comes from a study of shared T cell receptors in the human thymus. This CDR3 is 12 amino acids long. The V gene's germline CDR1 is WSHSY and CDR2 SAAADI. The trim removed 2 bases at V and 9 bases at J, leaving 0 bases unmatched. Another study also made use of these data, one on human thymus T cells. From that study: Use of V and J genes seemed skewed within the thymic and blood repertoires.

The clonotype was recovered from a boy younger than two with a congenital heart defect. The chain uses TRBV10-2 and TRBJ2-1; 8 bases fit TRBD2. Sequences were obtained from thymocytes. The DNA of the CDR3 is TGCGCCAGCAGTGAGAGCGGGAGTGAGCAGTTCTTC. Amino acid sequence: CASSESGSEQFF.